This TCR beta chain was recorded in a study of T cells after yellow fever vaccination. At the level of the study: Each low-cell-number fraction was prepared by means of SMART-Seq v4 Ultra Low Input.

Remarks on this clonotype: As yet, its antigen is unknown.

V was shortened by 4 bases and J by 6 bases, with 13 bases between the two germline ends. CDR1 SGHTA and CDR2 FQGNSA come from the germline V gene. The CDR3 is 14 residues long. Study conclusions and caveats: High-abundance clonotypes from the bulk population could contaminate FACS-sorted repertoires. Among primary-vaccination clones, most reappeared after the booster, at around 97% for CD4 and more than 75% for CD8.

UMIs were added to TCR cDNA along with a universal primer site when it was made by 5'RACE template switching. Each CDR3 protein is one row after TCRdb ran MiXCR on the 5' RACE reads. The table includes some 150,000 distinct CDR3 sequences, 9.5% to 11% detected once. The sequence was collected from a man aged 18 to 30 who received the YFV17D yellow fever vaccine. This specimen was CD8+ T cells sorted from PBMCs, taken 15 days after the yellow fever booster vaccination. The chain couples TRBV7-2 to TRBJ1-5; D is possibly TRBD1 (5 bases). In DNA form, the CDR3 reads TGTGCCAGCAGCTCGACCCCCGGGGGTCAGCCCCAGCATTTT. Its protein is CASSSTPGGQPQHF. The variable domain in full, completed from reference TRBV7-2 and TRBJ1-5, reads GAGVSQSPSNKVTEKGKDVELRCDPISGHTALYWYRQSLGQGLEFLIYFQGNSAPDKSGLPSDRFSAERTGGSVSTLTIQRTQQEDSAVYLCASSSTPGGQPQHFGDGTRLSIL.